A single TCR beta chain is shown here with its context. Its antigen target is currently unknown. Base qualities are not provided; no much larger clone lies one nucleotide away. The sample belongs to a study of cytomegalovirus exposure and HLA in healthy donors listed by TCRdb under 2017. General notes on the study: According to an earlier analysis of around 600 of the donors, about 190 million T cells yielded 117 million unique TCR beta sequences and 276 Gb of sequence data. The study profiled the T cell repertoires of more than 500 subjects by immunosequencing and related them to cytomegalovirus serostatus. HLA typing covered class I and class II loci at four-digit resolution. The number of typed donors differed by locus: 629-630 for A, B, C, DRB1 and DQB1; approximately 520 for DQA1; around 610 for DPA1; and roughly 450 for DPB1. High-throughput TCR immunosequencing, statistical association of individual TCRs with disease status, and machine learning were combined to predict cytomegalovirus infection status. On average, roughly 250,000 unique TCR beta nucleotide sequences were sequenced per donor among 300 to 500 genotyped donors of the cohort, with around 19% of those sequences being non-productive. Of the 300 to 450 genotyped donors, about 80% fell in the genetic ancestry cluster associated with self-reported Caucasian donors. Four to six DR-DQ haplotypes were handled as single units for association and clustering, since linkage in the cohort was strong. To decide whether each TCR beta V gene segment behaved as functional or pseudogenic, an earlier analysis of some 570 of the donors relied on high-throughput TCR beta sequencing. All discovery cohort repertoires had been generated using a single sequencing platform. An early release that covered roughly 600 HLA-typed donors contained about 300 gigabases of sequencing data and about 84 million unique TCR sequences. The study aimed to test whether cataloging public T cell receptors could reveal signatures of past pathogen exposure. Rather than drawing on any new phenotypic data, the later analysis identified candidate immune exposures from TCR beta sequences and the way those sequences occurred across donors. In a later analysis, previously published TCR beta repertoires from several hundred donors were re-analyzed and high-resolution HLA genotyping was added so that TCR occurrence patterns could be studied. Genome-wide SNP genotypes for about 60% of the 666 donors were used in a later genetic analysis, which treated that subset as a discovery cohort. In addition to the first cohort of 666 subjects, a separate validation cohort of approximately 110 different subjects was used. Donor age, sex, ethnicity and CMV serostatus were compiled alongside the repertoire data.

Libraries were built with the immunoSEQ multiplex PCR assay. For the multiplex PCR, a mixture combining 60 forward primers for TCR Vbeta segments and 13 reverse primers for TCR Jbeta segments was used. The CDR3 region of rearranged TCR beta genes was amplified from genomic DNA with a multiplex PCR assay. The amplified TCR beta libraries were sequenced on the Illumina HiSeq System as 87-base-pair reads. The study's own analysis went as follows. A later analysis counted approximately 74 million unique TCR beta chains across the 550 to 750 repertoires, and 9.5 million to 11 million of these chains were shared by at least two donors. Raw reads were error-corrected and collapsed into unique sequences with a nearest-neighbor algorithm that merged closely related sequences to remove PCR and sequencing errors. To assign V, D and J gene segments, CDR3 sequences were aligned to IMGT reference sequences. For a sequence to be retained, a match of at least six nucleotides was required to both a V gene segment and a J gene segment. A rearrangement was called productive if the CDR3 had no stop codons and remained in frame with V and J, and every other rearrangement was called non-productive. CDR3 was defined according to IMGT convention as the region running from the second conserved V-encoded cysteine to the conserved J-encoded phenylalanine. The earlier analysis of approximately 500 of the donors excluded sequences that lacked an unambiguous match to a single V gene segment. In an earlier analysis of a few hundred of the donors, a V segment was called functional when productive rearrangements were above 56.7%, and segregating when the standard deviation between donors exceeded 5%. To diagnose cytomegalovirus status from the catalog of TCR beta chain sequences, a statistical classification framework was built. In a later analysis, V and J genes were assigned by comparing TCR nucleotide sequences against IMGT/GENE-DB human TR gene sequences. The TCRdist pipeline was used in a later analysis to assign CDR3 sequences and most-parsimonious VDJ recombination scenarios. In a later analysis, each TCR beta chain was defined by its CDR3 amino acid sequence together with its V-gene family, and reads lacking a unique V-gene family were excluded. A later analysis removed 500 to 600 highly shared, low-generation-probability nucleotide sequences to deal with suspected cross-contamination and a sequencing artifact. In a later analysis, a clonal expansion index for each public chain was calculated from normalized within-repertoire ranks of inferred template counts. Generation probabilities in a later analysis came from a VDJ recombination model fitted to out-of-frame rearrangements, and those results were checked against IGoR. In a later analysis, hypergeometric tests were used to score TCR-TCR, TCR-HLA and TCR-CMV co-occurrence, with a repertoire-size bias correction applied to TCR pairs. A later analysis estimated false discovery rates by permuting HLA or CMV assignments 20 times. In a later analysis, co-occurring TCRs were grouped with DBSCAN, and TCRdist sequence similarity was added when clustering was performed within HLA-allele-positive subsets. Repertoires with fewer than 30,000 or more than 120,000 public chains were left out of co-occurrence clustering, as were four to six repertoires with anomalous nucleotide sharing. In TCRdb, the immuneACCESS table is reduced to in-frame sequences with V and J assigned. These tables do not hold every clone; where another copy was compared, an unresolved V gene accounts for under half, and the others remain unexplained. For V, J and clone size, that table is used; D and trimming come from the DNA. Across this sample there are some 200,000 clones, with over 75% seen only once. The top ten clones comprise roughly 6.7% of the sample.

Taken from cysteine to phenylalanine, the CDR3 has 15 residues. Only the CDR3 DNA stays, 45 bases, in frame from base 1. Reading the germline V gene gives CDR1 SGHRS and CDR2 YFSETQ. The V end loses 7 bases and the J end loses 0 bases, and a stretch of 16 bases separates them. The cohort comprised around 690 healthy bone marrow donors. Cohort members were all nominally healthy when sampled, although unrecorded immune exposures were likely present. The donor was CMV seropositive and was included in the group of some 290 seropositive cohort members. Every donor gave a peripheral blood sample, and the peripheral blood mononuclear cells from that sample were used for TCR beta sequencing. Genomic DNA extraction from the blood cell samples was performed with the Qiagen DNeasy Blood Extraction Kit. On the study overall, not on this receptor specifically: According to a later genetic analysis, donors in an Asian-associated ancestry cluster had fewer N-insertions in productive TCRs than the approximately 690-donor mean. In a later genetic analysis, a missense DCLRE1C variant was associated with V-gene and J-gene trimming of TCR beta chains, and the association was replicated in an independent cohort. The only immune exposure information available for the cohort was CMV serostatus. Correlated functional status among segregating V segments might be attributable to linkage disequilibrium, but an unknown experimental factor could not be ruled out. Compared with equally common non-associated chains, HLA-associated TCR beta chains in a later analysis were more clonally expanded and had lower generation probabilities. In the study, around 150 TCR beta chains were listed as associated with cytomegalovirus. HLA typing was unavailable for some donors at each locus, so association tests used only the typed subset. A later analysis found that most CMV-associated TCR beta chains appeared HLA-restricted, with HLA associations seemingly driven largely by CMV exposure. At a false discovery rate of 0.05, a later analysis linked 16,951 TCR beta sequences to specific HLA alleles. The classifier was reported to diagnose cytomegalovirus status with high specificity and sensitivity in both the original and validation cohorts. A further reported finding was that TCR beta sequences accurately predicted the HLA-A and HLA-B alleles for most subjects in the first cohort. In a later analysis, several top co-occurrence clusters were reported to appear linked to parvovirus B19, influenza, CMV and Epstein-Barr virus. Roughly 17 rarely observed V segments, including chromosome 9 orphons, were excluded from the earlier analysis of about 610 of the donors because counts were too low. A cluster of highly shared sequence variants was judged likely to be a technical artifact of the sequencing pipeline. Across donors, most TCR sequences were observed very rarely, whereas some public TCRs were present in many individuals. Assigning TCR associations to individual alleles was difficult when HLA alleles, especially DR and DQ, strongly co-occurred. A later analysis found that TCR association rates varied across HLA loci, with DRB1 alleles showing the most associated TCRs and HLA-C alleles the fewest. It was suggested by the authors that the approach could potentially be generalized to other disease states and immunological phenotypes. In an earlier analysis of more than 450 of the donors, most TCR beta V segments were observed in productive rearrangements about 90% or about 30% of the time, broadly matching IMGT annotations. The 87-base-pair reads could not distinguish some IMGT-functional V segments, including TRBV6-2 and TRBV6-3, so those segments were excluded. In this cohort, only TCR beta chains were sequenced, and detectable features were limited by the absence of alpha or paired-chain data. Presence/absence analyses assumed roughly uniform sequencing depth across donors, an assumption that may not hold. A few of the identified cytomegalovirus-associated TCR beta chains were confirmed in vitro to be specific for cytomegalovirus antigens.

The chain uses TRBV5-1 and TRBJ1-1; matching of 5 bases hints at TRBD1 as the D gene. The receptor comes from a man in his forties or fifties in good health and CMV-seropositive. Material: PBMCs. The nucleotide sequence is given as TGCGCCAGCTTCACATCGGCAGGGATGAACACTGAAGCTTTCTTT. The resulting protein is CASFTSAGMNTEAFF.